Each of the 3 T cell receptor beta chains below was sequenced from the same sample in a study of T cells expressing NK-cell markers. Reprocessing the 5' RACE reads, TCRdb reports a single entry for every CDR3 protein and omits DNA. The listing records about 170,000 distinct CDR3 sequences. Sequencing used blood T cells: a sorted CD56 or NKG2C T cell subset, CD4+ or CD8+ T cells, or bulk PBMC T cells (not recorded which). Source of these receptors: a man aged 18-75 years in good health.

This chain joins TRBV4-1 and TRBJ2-3; TCRdb's assignment of TRBD1 cannot be checked, as there is no DNA. The CDR3 contains 14 residues. The germline V gene has CDR1 MGHRA and CDR2 YSYEKL. CDR3 in amino acids: CASPPKGATDTQYF.

The J gene is TRBJ2-5, the V gene TRBV9; TCRdb outputs TRBD2, but without DNA this stays unchecked. The CDR3 totals 15 residues. Germline V gene data show CDR1 as SGDLS and CDR2 as YYNGEE. CDR3 in amino acids: CASNPSGGGLETQYF. The variable domain in full, with the rest retrieved from reference TRBV9 and TRBJ2-5, is DSGVTQTPKHLITATGQRVTLRCSPRSGDLSVYWYQQSLDQGLQFLIQYYNGEERAKGNILERFSAQQFPDLHSELNLSSLELGDSALYFCASNPSGGGLETQYFGPGTRLLVL.

The V and J genes are TRBV19 and TRBJ1-5. From germline, CDR1 is LNHDA and CDR2 SQIVND (reference sequence). This CDR3 contains 15 residues. Here the CDR3 reads CASSIRSSSNQPQHF.